This T cell receptor (beta chain) was observed in a study of blood T cell repertoires in COVID-19 (dated by TCRdb to 2020 to 2021). For context, the study as a whole: Collaborator samples came from the United States, Italy and Spain and covered acute and convalescent phases of COVID-19. The material from the prospective study consisted of cDNA or gDNA derived from T cells, B-cell-depleted T cells, or PBMCs. Subjects who had been exposed to COVID-19, were actively infected with it, or had recovered from it provided the deeply sampled blood TCRbeta repertoires that made up the dataset. A freely available public database, intended as a resource for researchers studying the immune response to SARS-CoV-2, is where the repertoires were released. Samples were obtained from the ongoing ImmuneRACE study (first 160 participants) and from about 1,300 subjects provided by 6 global collaborators. A de-identified subject ID, COVID-19 status, age in years and sex were almost always included in the sample metadata. Where HLA class I and class II types were available, the types were taken from metadata supplied by the sample provider, not from assay-based typing. What the authors observed across the whole study: How much clinical and demographic metadata was included differed by source and by participant, and the metadata was provided uncurated.

Comments on this clone: The antigen it binds to is not known. Per-base qualities were not stored, and no clone one base away is much larger.

The germline ends are 6 bases apart after V is trimmed by 6 bases and J by 0 bases. The CDR3, cysteine through phenylalanine, is 14 amino acids long. The retained sequence is limited to the CDR3, 42 bases, with the frame set at the first base. The germline V gene (reference sequence) sets CDR1 to LNHDA and CDR2 to SQIVND. The collaborating institutions used their own protocols to collect whole blood in K2EDTA tubes. For TCRbeta analysis, collaborator samples were shipped as frozen whole blood, as isolated PBMCs, or as DNA extracted from either sample type. The immunoSEQ Assay, a bias-controlled multiplex PCR, was used to amplify TCRbeta CDR3 regions from genomic DNA. In the paper's pipeline: Within the assay, amplification of reference gene primers was used to estimate how many nucleated cells each sample contained. To quantify the absolute abundance of each unique TCRbeta CDR3 rearrangement, sequence reads were collapsed and filtered. For each sample, productive Simpson clonality was calculated as the square root of Simpson's diversity index over productive rearrangements. Entries here come from immuneACCESS through TCRdb and include only in-frame sequences with V and J called. Some clones fail to appear in such tables; in the studies checked, an unresolved V gene covers under half of the shortfall, and the cause of the remainder is unknown. The D gene and trimming were derived from the DNA, and the V and J assignments and clone size from that table. The sample data list roughly 60,000 clones, and 81% of these were observed just once. The ten top clones hold approximately 15% of the sample.

In this chain, TRBV19 is recombined with TRBJ2-6, with TRBD1 as a weak D call on 6 bases. This sequence was found in a man aged 80 or over with acute or convalescent COVID-19. Sequencing was performed on peripheral blood. The nucleotide sequence is TGTGCCAGTAGGGACAGCTCTGGGGCCAACGTCCTGACTTTC. Translation gives CASRDSSGANVLTF.